These 8 T cell receptor beta chains originate from one sample sequenced in a study of blood T cell repertoires in COVID-19. Only in-frame clones appear in the TCRdb table, and some are missing; sequencing was by immunoSEQ multiplex PCR. Here the sample spans approximately 230,000 clones, about 80% being singletons. Input material: peripheral blood. The receptors derive from a woman older than 75 with active or convalescent COVID-19.

As for this clone: At the DNA level, this CDR3 is encoded by other sequences in the same sample as well. The CDR3: CASSRDDRGGYGYTF. In DNA, the CDR3 is TGCGCCAGCAGCCGAGATGACAGGGGCGGCTATGGCTACACCTTC. V is TRBV4-1 and J is TRBJ1-2, with 8 bases identical to TRBD1. Germline V gives CDR1 MGHRA, CDR2 YSYEKL. There are 15 residues in the CDR3. With V trimmed by 4 bases and J by 4 bases, 8 bases remained unmatched.

Comments on this clone: Other nucleotide sequences from this sample produce the same CDR3. The V gene is TRBV18, the J gene TRBJ1-3, with 7 bases aligning to TRBD1. The J segment lost 0 bases and the V segment lost 1 base, leaving 0 bases of the junction unmatched. Germline V gene sequence: CDR1 KGHSH, CDR2 LQKENI. There are 15 residues in the CDR3. The CDR3 nucleotides read TGTGCCAGCTCACCACAGGGGGCCTCTGGAAACACCATATATTTT. Translated: CASSPQGASGNTIYF.

Only a few counts were recorded for this clone. The chain uses TRBV2 and TRBJ1-2; possibly TRBD1 for D (6 bases). The V and J ends lost 2 bases and 4 bases respectively, with 14 bases between them. CDR1 and CDR2 from the germline V gene are SNHLY and FYNNEI. This CDR3 contains 15 residues. DNA for the CDR3: TGTGCCAGCAGTGAATCAGGGGCCTGGAGCTATGGCTACACCTTC. This encodes CASSESGAWSYGYTF.

This clone was found a few times. V is TRBV5-1 and J is TRBJ2-7; D is perhaps TRBD1 (5 bases). Germline lookup yields CDR1 SGHRS and CDR2 YFSETQ. V was clipped by 0 bases and J by 7 bases, with 11 bases between them. The CDR3 totals 13 residues. CDR3 in amino acids: CASSLVSGLEQYF. CDR3 DNA: TGCGCCAGCAGCTTGGTATCAGGGTTGGAGCAGTACTTC.

J is TRBJ1-6 and V is TRBV30; D perhaps matches TRBD1 (5 bases). Deletions cut 0 bases from V and 10 bases from J, with 16 bases between. Germline V CDR1 and CDR2: GTSNPN, SVGIG (reference sequence). This CDR3 has 15 amino acids. The CDR3 spells CAWSVLTEGKSPLHF. DNA for the CDR3: TGTGCCTGGAGTGTCTTGACAGAAGGGAAATCACCCCTCCACTTT.

As DNA, the CDR3 is TGTGCCAGCAGTTTAGAGGCGGGGGATAATTCACCCCTCCACTTT. Translating it yields CASSLEAGDNSPLHF. The J gene is TRBJ1-6, the V gene TRBV6-6, with D maybe TRBD1 (5 bases). The CDR3 is 15 amino acids. Germline V lookup: CDR1 MNHNY, CDR2 SVGAGI (reference sequence). V lost 4 bases and J 5 bases, leaving 12 bases between the germline ends.

The CDR3 DNA reads as TGTGCCAGCAGTTTGGGACTAAGCGGGGCCACCTACGAGCAGTACTTC. Translating gives CASSLGLSGATYEQYF. V is TRBV28 and J is TRBJ2-7, with TRBD2 identical over 7 bases. There are 16 residues in the CDR3. V gave up 3 bases and J gave up 2 bases; unmatched junction bases: 10. The germline V gene has CDR1 MDHEN and CDR2 SYDVKM.

V is TRBV19 and J is TRBJ2-2; 7 bases match TRBD1. This CDR3 is 15 amino acids long. V trimming: 7 bases; J trimming: 6 bases; junction bases outside the gene matches: 11. The germline V gene has CDR1 LNHDA and CDR2 SQIVND (reference sequence). CDR3 DNA sequence: TGTGCCAGTACCTCACGACAGGGAAGCCCCGGGGAGCTGTTTTTT. Amino acids: CASTSRQGSPGELFF.